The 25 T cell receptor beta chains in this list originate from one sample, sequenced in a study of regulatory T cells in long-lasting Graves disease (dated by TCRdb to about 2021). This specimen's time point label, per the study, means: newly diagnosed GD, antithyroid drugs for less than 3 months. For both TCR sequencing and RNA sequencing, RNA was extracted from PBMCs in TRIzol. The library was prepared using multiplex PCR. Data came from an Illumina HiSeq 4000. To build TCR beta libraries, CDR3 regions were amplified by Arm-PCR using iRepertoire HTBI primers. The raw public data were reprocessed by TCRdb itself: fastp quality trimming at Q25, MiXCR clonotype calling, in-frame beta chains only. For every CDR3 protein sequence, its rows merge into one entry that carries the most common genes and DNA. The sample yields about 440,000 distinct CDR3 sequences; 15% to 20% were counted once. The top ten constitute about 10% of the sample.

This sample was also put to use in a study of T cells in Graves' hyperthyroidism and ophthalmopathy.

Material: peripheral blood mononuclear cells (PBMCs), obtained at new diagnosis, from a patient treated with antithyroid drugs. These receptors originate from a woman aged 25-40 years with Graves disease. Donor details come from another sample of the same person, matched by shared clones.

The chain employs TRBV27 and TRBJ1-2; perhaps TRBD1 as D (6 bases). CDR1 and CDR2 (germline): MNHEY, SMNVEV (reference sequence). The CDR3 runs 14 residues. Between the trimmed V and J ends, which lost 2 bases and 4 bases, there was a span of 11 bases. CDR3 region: CASSLKGVGYGYTF. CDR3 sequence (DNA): TGTGCCAGCAGTTTAAAGGGGGTCGGCTATGGCTACACCTTC.

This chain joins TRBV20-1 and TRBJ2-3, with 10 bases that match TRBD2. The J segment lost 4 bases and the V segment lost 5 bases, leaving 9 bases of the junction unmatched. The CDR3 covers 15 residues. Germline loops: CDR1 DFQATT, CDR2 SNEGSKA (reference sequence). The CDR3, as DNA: TGCAGTGCTCGTCCTAGCGGGAGCCTTGCAGATACGCAGTATTTT. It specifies CSARPSGSLADTQYF.

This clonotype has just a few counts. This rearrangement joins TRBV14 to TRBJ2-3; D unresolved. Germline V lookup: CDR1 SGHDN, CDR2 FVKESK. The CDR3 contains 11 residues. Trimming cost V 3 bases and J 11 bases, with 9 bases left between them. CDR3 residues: CASSQSRVQYF. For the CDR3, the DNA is TGTGCCAGCAGCCAGTCACGCGTGCAGTATTTT. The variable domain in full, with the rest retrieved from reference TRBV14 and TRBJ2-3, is EAGVTQFPSHSVIEKGQTVTLRCDPISGHDNLYWYRRVMGKEIKFLLHFVKESKQDESGMPNNRFLAERTGGTYSTLKVQPAELEDSGVYFCASSQSRVQYFGPGTRLTVL.

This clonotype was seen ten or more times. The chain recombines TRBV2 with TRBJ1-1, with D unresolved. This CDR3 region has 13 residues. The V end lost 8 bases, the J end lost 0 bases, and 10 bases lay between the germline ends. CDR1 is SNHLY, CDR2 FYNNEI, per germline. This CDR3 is CASVAQMNTEAFF. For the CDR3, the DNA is TGTGCCAGCGTTGCGCAAATGAACACTGAAGCTTTCTTT.

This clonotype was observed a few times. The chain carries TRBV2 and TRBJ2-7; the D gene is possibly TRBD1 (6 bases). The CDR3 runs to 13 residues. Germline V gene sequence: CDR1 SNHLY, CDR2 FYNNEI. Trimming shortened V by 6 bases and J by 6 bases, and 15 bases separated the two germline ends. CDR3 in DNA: TGTGCCAGCAGCAATGTCGACAGGCCCGAGCAGTACTTC. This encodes CASSNVDRPEQYF.

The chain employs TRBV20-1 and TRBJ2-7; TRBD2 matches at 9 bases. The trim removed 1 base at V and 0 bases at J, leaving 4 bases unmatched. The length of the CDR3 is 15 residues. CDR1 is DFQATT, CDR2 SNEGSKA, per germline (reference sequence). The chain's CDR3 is CSARGNSGSSYEQYF. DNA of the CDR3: TGCAGTGCTAGAGGGAATAGCGGGAGCTCCTACGAGCAGTACTTC.

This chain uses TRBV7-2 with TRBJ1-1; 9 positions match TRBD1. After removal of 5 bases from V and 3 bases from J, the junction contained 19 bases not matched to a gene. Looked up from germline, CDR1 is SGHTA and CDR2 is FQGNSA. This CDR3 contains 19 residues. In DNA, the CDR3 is TGTGCCAGCAGCCAGAAGGGCGGACAGGGGTGGATGTCGGACACTGAAGCTTTCTTT. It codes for CASSQKGGQGWMSDTEAFF.

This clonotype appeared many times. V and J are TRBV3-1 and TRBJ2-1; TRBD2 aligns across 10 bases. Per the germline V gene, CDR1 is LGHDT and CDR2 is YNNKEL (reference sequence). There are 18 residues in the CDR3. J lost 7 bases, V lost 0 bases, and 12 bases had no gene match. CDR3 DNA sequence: TGTGCCAGCAGCCAAGATTACTTAAAGGCTAGCGGGAGTAATGAGCAGTTCTTC. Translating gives CASSQDYLKASGSNEQFF.

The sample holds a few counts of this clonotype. The CDR3 sequence is CASSIPTLRSGRADTQYF. In DNA form, the CDR3 reads TGTGCCAGTAGTATCCCTACCCTTCGAAGCGGGAGGGCGGATACGCAGTATTTT. The chain uses TRBV19 and TRBJ2-3; the match to TRBD2 covers 10 bases. With 3 bases clipped from V and 6 bases from J, the junction kept 15 bases outside the gene matches. The germline CDR1 and CDR2 sequences are LNHDA and SQIVND (reference sequence). The CDR3 is 18 residues long.

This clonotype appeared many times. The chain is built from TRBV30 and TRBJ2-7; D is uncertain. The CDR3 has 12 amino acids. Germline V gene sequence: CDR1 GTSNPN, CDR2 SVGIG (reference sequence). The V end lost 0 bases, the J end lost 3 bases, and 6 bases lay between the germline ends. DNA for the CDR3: TGTGCCTGGAGTGTAAATGGCTACGAGCAGTACTTC. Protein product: CAWSVNGYEQYF.

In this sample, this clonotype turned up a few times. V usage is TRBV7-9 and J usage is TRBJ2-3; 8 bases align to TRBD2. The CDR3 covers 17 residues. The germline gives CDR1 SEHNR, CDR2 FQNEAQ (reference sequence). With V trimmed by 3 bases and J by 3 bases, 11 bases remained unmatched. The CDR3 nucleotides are TGTGCCAGCAGCTTGACCCCAGCGGGAGTCTTTACAGATACGCAGTATTTT. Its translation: CASSLTPAGVFTDTQYF.

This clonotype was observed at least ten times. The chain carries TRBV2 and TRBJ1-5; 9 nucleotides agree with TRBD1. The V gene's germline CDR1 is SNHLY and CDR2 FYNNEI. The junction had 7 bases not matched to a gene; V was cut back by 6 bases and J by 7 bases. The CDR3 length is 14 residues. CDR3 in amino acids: CASRLTGGEQPQHF. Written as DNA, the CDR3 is TGTGCCAGCAGGCTGACAGGGGGTGAGCAGCCCCAGCATTTT.

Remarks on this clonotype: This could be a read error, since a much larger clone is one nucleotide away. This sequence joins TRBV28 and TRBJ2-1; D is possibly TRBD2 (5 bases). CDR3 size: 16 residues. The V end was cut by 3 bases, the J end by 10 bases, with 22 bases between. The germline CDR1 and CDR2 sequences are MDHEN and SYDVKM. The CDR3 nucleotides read TGTGCCAGCAGTTTCGGGCCTAACCCTAGCTCCTACGAGCAGTTCTTC. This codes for CASSFGPNPSSYEQFF.

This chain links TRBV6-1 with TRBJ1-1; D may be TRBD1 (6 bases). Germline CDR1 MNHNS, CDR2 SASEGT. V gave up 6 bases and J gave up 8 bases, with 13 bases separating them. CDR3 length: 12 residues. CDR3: CASSASGAEAFF. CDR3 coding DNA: TGTGCCAGCAGCGCCTCAGGGGCCGAAGCTTTCTTT.

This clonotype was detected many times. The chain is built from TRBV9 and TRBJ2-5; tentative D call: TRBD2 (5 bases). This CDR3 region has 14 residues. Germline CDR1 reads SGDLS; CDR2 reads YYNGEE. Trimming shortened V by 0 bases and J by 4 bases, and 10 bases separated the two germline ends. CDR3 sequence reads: CASSVDGGGETQYF. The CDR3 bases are TGTGCCAGCAGCGTAGATGGTGGAGGAGAGACCCAGTACTTC.

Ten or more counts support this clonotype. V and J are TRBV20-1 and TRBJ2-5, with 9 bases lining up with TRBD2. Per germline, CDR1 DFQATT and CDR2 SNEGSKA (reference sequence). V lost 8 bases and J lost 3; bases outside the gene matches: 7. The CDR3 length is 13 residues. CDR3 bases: TGCAGTCTAAGGGCGGGGGGGAAAGAGACCCAGTACTTC. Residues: CSLRAGGKETQYF.

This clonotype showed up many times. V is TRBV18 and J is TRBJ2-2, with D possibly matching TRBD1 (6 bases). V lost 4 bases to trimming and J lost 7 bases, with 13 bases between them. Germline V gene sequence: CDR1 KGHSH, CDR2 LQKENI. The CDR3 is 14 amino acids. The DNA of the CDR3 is TGTGCCAGCTCACACAGGGACGCCCACGGGGAGCTGTTTTTT. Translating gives CASSHRDAHGELFF.

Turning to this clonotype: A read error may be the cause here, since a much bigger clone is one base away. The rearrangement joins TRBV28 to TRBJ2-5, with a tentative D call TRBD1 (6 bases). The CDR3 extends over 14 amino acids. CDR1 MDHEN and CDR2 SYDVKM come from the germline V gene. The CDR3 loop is CASQGQEHGETQYF. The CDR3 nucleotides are TGTGCTTCCCAGGGGCAGGAGCATGGAGAGACCCAGTACTTC. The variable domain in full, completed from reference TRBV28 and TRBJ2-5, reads DVKVTQSSRYLVKRTGEKVFLECVQDMDHENMFWYRQDPGLGLRLIYFSYDVKMKEKGDIPEGYSVSREKKERFSLILESASTNQTSMYLCASQGQEHGETQYFGPGTRLLVL.

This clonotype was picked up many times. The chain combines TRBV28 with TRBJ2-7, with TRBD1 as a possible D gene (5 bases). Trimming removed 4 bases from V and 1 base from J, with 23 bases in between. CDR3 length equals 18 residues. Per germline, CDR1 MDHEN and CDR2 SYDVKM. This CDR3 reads CASSSPAGVQKGSYEQYF. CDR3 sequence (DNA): TGTGCCAGCAGTTCCCCAGCTGGGGTCCAAAAGGGGTCCTACGAGCAGTACTTC.

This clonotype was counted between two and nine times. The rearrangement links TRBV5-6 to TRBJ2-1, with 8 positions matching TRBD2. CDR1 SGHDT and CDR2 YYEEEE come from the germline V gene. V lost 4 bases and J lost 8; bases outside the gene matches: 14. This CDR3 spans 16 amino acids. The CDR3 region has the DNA TGTGCCAGCAGCACCACTAGCGGAGTGGGTATCTATGAGCAGTTCTTC. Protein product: CASSTTSGVGIYEQFF.

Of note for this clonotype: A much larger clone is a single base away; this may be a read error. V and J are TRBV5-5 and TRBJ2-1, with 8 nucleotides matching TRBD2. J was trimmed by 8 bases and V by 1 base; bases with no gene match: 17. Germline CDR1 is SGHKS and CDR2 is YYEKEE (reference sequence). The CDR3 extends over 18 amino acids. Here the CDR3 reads CASSLSVAPSGRVHEQFF. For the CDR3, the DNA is TGTGCCAGCAGCTTGAGTGTAGCCCCCAGCGGGAGAGTGCATGAGCAGTTCTTC.

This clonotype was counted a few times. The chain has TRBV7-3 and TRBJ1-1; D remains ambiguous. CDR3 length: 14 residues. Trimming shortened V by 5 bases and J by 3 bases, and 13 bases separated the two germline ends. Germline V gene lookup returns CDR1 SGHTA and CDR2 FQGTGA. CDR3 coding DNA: TGTGCCAGCAGCCCCGCCGGCCCCTACACTGAAGCTTTCTTT. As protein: CASSPAGPYTEAFF.

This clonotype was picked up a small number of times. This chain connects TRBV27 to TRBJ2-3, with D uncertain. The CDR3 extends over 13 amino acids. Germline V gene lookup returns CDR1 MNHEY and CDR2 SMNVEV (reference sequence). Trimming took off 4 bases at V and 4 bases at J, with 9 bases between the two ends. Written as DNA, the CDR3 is TGTGCCAGCAGTTCCGACAACCCAGATACGCAGTATTTT. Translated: CASSSDNPDTQYF.

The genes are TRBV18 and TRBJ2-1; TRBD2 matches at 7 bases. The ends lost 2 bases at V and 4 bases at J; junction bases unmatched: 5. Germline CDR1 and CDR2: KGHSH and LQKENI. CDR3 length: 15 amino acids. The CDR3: CASSPTGRMYNEQFF. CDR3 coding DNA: TGTGCCAGCTCACCAACCGGGAGGATGTACAATGAGCAGTTCTTC.

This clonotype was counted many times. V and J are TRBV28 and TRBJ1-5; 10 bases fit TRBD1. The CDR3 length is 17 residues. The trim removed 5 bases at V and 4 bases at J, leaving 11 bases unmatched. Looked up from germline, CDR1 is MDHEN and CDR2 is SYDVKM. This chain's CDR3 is CASSTRQGATSNQPQHF. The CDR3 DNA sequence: TGTGCCAGCAGTACCCGACAGGGGGCAACGTCGAATCAGCCCCAGCATTTT.